This T cell receptor beta chain was documented in a study of molecular identifiers for immune sequencing clone quantification. Study outcomes and limitations: Clonotypes topping 20 RNA copies carried over 97% of effector molecules but under 1% of naive ones.

It was with previously described methods and listed TCR primers that bulk TCR libraries were made. Each CDR3 protein is one row after TCRdb ran MiXCR on the PCR reads. The table includes about 510,000 distinct CDR3 sequences, less than 30% detected once. CDR1 is LGHNA and CDR2 is YSLEER in the germline V gene. The V and J ends lost 0 bases and 6 bases, in that order; junction bases with no gene match: 12. CDR3 length equals 18 residues. Concerning this clonotype itself: The antigen is undetermined.

V is TRBV4-3 and J is TRBJ2-3, with 10 bases identical to TRBD2. The sequence was collected from a human donor in good health. Some libraries in this study had Jurkat cell RNA spiked in. The specimen was naive CD8+ T cells from blood, with Jurkat cell RNA spiked in. Subset in this sample: FACS-sorted CD8+CD4-CCR7+CD45RA+ naive T cells. The CDR3 coding sequence is TGCGCCAGCAGCCAAGATTCGCCTAGCGGGAGCTTACCCGATACGCAGTATTTT. Its protein is CASSQDSPSGSLPDTQYF.